This TCR beta chain is drawn from a study of blood T cell repertoires in COVID-19. Study background: COVID-19 samples from acute and convalescent phases originated in the United States, Italy and Spain. PBMCs, B-cell-depleted T cells, or T cells provided the cDNA or gDNA that made up the material.

Trimming cost V 4 bases and J 4 bases; bases outside gene matches: 4. This CDR3 has 14 residues. Looked up from germline, CDR1 is SGHNT and CDR2 is YYREEE (reference sequence). Per the original data handling: Amplification with reference gene primers provided the estimates of nucleated cell counts. Profiling relied on immunoSEQ multiplex PCR, and the TCRdb table lists in-frame clones only, not all of them. D and trimming were read from the DNA, whereas the V and J calls and clone size are those reported in that table. This table holds about 170,000 clones, about 83% found once. Sequencing was carried out using peripheral blood. The chain combines TRBV5-4 with TRBJ2-2; 7 bases line up with TRBD2. The clonotype was recovered from a man in his late teens or twenties with active or convalescent COVID-19. The CDR3 DNA reads TGTGCCAGCAGCCCGGGCGGGGGCACCGGGGAGCTGTTTTTT. Its protein is CASSPGGGTGELFF.